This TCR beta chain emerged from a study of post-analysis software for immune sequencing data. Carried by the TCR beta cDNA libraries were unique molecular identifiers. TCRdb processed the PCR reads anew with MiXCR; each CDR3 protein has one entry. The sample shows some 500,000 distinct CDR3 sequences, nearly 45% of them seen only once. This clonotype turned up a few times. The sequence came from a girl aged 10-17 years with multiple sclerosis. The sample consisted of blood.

CDR3 sequence reads: CASRSPVINEQFF. Written as DNA, the CDR3 is TGTGCCAGCAGGTCCCCGGTCATCAATGAGCAGTTCTTC. The chain uses TRBV28 and TRBJ2-1; no clear D gene. The ends were cut back, 6 bases at V and 6 bases at J, with 12 bases in the middle. This CDR3 is 13 amino acids long. CDR1 MDHEN and CDR2 SYDVKM come from the germline V gene.